Listed below are T cell receptor beta chains from one sample, sequenced in a study of OX40 agonist ivuxolimab in advanced cancers. The data were produced by immunoSEQ multiplex PCR, yet TCRdb's version contains in-frame clones alone and is incomplete. The sample carries tens of thousands of clones, around 81% recorded once. Material: CD4+ or CD8+ T cells sorted from blood, obtained in a trial of the OX40 agonist ivuxolimab. These TCRs come from an adult with an advanced solid tumor such as melanoma, head and neck, liver or kidney cancer. The CDR3 runs from the conserved cysteine through the conserved F or W. D genes are given only for firm matches. Only some rows state a clone size, as once, few, many or a class for expanded clones.

d_call j_call v_call clone_size cdr3_nt cdr3_aa
TRBD2 TRBJ2-1 TRBV5-4 - TGTGCCAGCCACTGGGGGGGAGGGCAGAATGAGCAGTTCTTC CASHWGGGQNEQFF
TRBD1 TRBJ1-6 TRBV29-1 - TGCAGCGCACTGACAGGGGTTAATTCACCCCTCCACTTT CSALTGVNSPLHF
TRBD1 TRBJ1-2 TRBV10-3 - TGTGCCATCAGTGCAGGGGGCGATGACTATGGCTACACCTTC CAISAGGDDYGYTF
TRBD1 TRBJ1-1 TRBV5-5 - TGTGCCAGCAGGCTGACAGGGGCCGGGAACACTGAAGCTTTCTTT CASRLTGAGNTEAFF
- TRBJ1-4 TRBV7-9 - TGTGCCAGCAGCGATACCTGGTCAACTAATGAAAAACTGTTTTTT CASSDTWSTNEKLFF
- TRBJ2-1 TRBV19 - TGTGCCAGTAGTATTGGCGAGTGGTACAATGAGCAGTTCTTC CASSIGEWYNEQFF
- TRBJ1-2 TRBV2 - TGTGCCAGCACCGGGCAAACTAACTATGGCTACACCTTC CASTGQTNYGYTF
- TRBJ1-5 TRBV7-9 few TGTGCCAGCACTTTGGACAGCCATCAGCCCCAGCATTTT CASTLDSHQPQHF
- TRBJ2-1 TRBV27 once TGTGCCAGCAGTTTAATGGGACCGTACAATGAGCAGTTCTTC CASSLMGPYNEQFF
TRBD2 TRBJ2-1 TRBV4-1 - TGCGCCAGCAGCTTCGGCGGGAGAGGCAATGAGCAGTTCTTC CASSFGGRGNEQFF
- TRBJ1-3 TRBV9 once TGTGCCAGCAGCGTAGGAGGGACTGGAAACACCATATATTTT CASSVGGTGNTIYF
- TRBJ1-3 TRBV27 - TGTGCCAGCAGTGCCACCCCACAGGGAGCTGGAAACACCATATATTTT CASSATPQGAGNTIYF
- TRBJ2-1 TRBV11-2 once TGTGCCAGCAGCTTAGTGACGGGGATCTACAATGAGCAGTTCTTC CASSLVTGIYNEQFF
- TRBJ2-7 TRBV9 - TGTGCCAGCAGCGTAGCCAGTTCCTACGAGCAGTACTTC CASSVASSYEQYF
- TRBJ2-7 TRBV11-3 once TGTGCCAGCAGCTTGTGGAGCTCCTACGAGCAGTACTTC CASSLWSSYEQYF
- TRBJ2-3 TRBV7-8 - TGTGCCAGCAGCTTAGAGGTAGCGAAAAGCACAGATACGCAGTATTTT CASSLEVAKSTDTQYF
TRBD2 TRBJ2-2 TRBV28 - TGTGCCAGCAGTCTCCTAGCGGGAGCCACCGGGGAGCTGTTTTTT CASSLLAGATGELFF
- TRBJ1-1 TRBV7-2 - TGTGCCAGCAGCCCGACAGCGAACACTGAAGCTTTCTTT CASSPTANTEAFF
TRBD2 TRBJ2-3 TRBV15 - TGTGCCACCAGTGATCTCGGGAGGGCCACGGGAGAGAGGGCAGATACGCAGTATTTT CATSDLGRATGERADTQYF
TRBD1 TRBJ1-5 TRBV2 - TGTGCCAGCAGTGAAGGTGGGACAGGAAGCAATCAGCCCCAGCATTTT CASSEGGTGSNQPQHF
- TRBJ1-5 TRBV4-1 few TGCGCCAGCAGCCAACAACACTCCAATCAGCCCCAGCATTTT CASSQQHSNQPQHF
- TRBJ2-5 TRBV9 few TGTGCCAGCAGCGTAGGCGGAAACCAAGAGACCCAGTACTTC CASSVGGNQETQYF
- TRBJ1-1 TRBV5-6 - TGTGCCAGCAGCCTCTCAATTTGGGGCGCGAACACTGAAGCTTTCTTT CASSLSIWGANTEAFF
- TRBJ2-4 TRBV15 - TGTGCCACCAGCAGAGTAGGAGAGAAAAACATTCAGTACTTC CATSRVGEKNIQYF
- TRBJ2-7 TRBV7-2 - TGTGCCAGCAGCTTTTCGTCGGGCAGCTACGAGCAGTACTTC CASSFSSGSYEQYF
TRBD2 TRBJ2-1 TRBV10-3 - TGTGCCATCAGCCCCGGGACTAGCGCCTACAATGAGCAGTTCTTC CAISPGTSAYNEQFF
- TRBJ1-1 TRBV2 once TGTGCCAGCAGTGAGACAGGCGAAACTGAAGCTTTCTTT CASSETGETEAFF
- TRBJ1-2 TRBV5-4 medium-sized TGTGCCAGCAGCTTGTCCGGGGGCGGTGGCTACACCTTC CASSLSGGGGYTF
- TRBJ2-5 TRBV18 once TGTGCCAGCTCACCTATGGCCCCGGAGCCCCCGATTAAAGAGACCCAGTACTTC CASSPMAPEPPIKETQYF
TRBD1 TRBJ2-3 TRBV13 - TGTGCCAGCAGCGAGGACAGGGAAAGCACAGATACGCAGTATTTT CASSEDRESTDTQYF
- TRBJ1-5 TRBV28 once TGTGCCAGCAGTTTAAGGGATGGCAATCAGCCCCAGCATTTT CASSLRDGNQPQHF
- TRBJ1-6 TRBV28 few TGTGCCAGCAGTTTAGTAACAGGGCCCTTTAATTCACCCCTCCACTTT CASSLVTGPFNSPLHF
- TRBJ1-1 TRBV14 - TGTGCCAGCAGCCAACCGGACCTGGGGACCGGGAACACTGAAGCTTTCTTT CASSQPDLGTGNTEAFF
- TRBJ2-1 TRBV9 - TGTGCCAGCAGCGAGAGCGGCGGGTTGTACAATGAGCAGTTCTTC CASSESGGLYNEQFF
- TRBJ2-1 TRBV7-9 - TGTGCCAGCAGCTCCCCCGAAGGGGTGGATGAGCAGTTCTTC CASSSPEGVDEQFF
- TRBJ2-2 TRBV29-1 few TGCAGCGTTGAAGAAAGAGGCAGGGGGAACACCGGGGAGCTGTTTTTT CSVEERGRGNTGELFF
- TRBJ2-1 TRBV27 - TGTGCCAGCAGTAGGGGGGACAATGAGCAGTTCTTC CASSRGDNEQFF
- TRBJ1-6 TRBV30 - TGTGCCTGGAACCTGGGGGGTCGGTCACCCCTCCACTTT CAWNLGGRSPLHF
- TRBJ1-4 TRBV6-4 - TGTGCCAGCAGCACCGGGACCGCAACTAATGAAAAACTGTTTTTT CASSTGTATNEKLFF
- TRBJ2-7 TRBV7-9 - TGTGCCAGCAGCTTAGGGGCAGCCGCCTACGAGCAGTACTTC CASSLGAAAYEQYF
TRBD2 TRBJ2-2 TRBV5-4 - TGTGCCAGCAGCTTGGAGGACGGGGGGGCGGACACCGGGGAGCTGTTTTTT CASSLEDGGADTGELFF
TRBD2 TRBJ2-3 TRBV13 - TGTGCCAGCAGCTTAGGACTAGCGGGATACACAGATACGCAGTATTTT CASSLGLAGYTDTQYF
TRBD2 TRBJ2-1 TRBV9 - TGTGCCAGCAGCTCACTAGGGGAGGGGAATGAGCAGTTCTTC CASSSLGEGNEQFF
- TRBJ2-5 TRBV6-4 - TGTGCCAGCCCTCCTGCATTCGGCGAGACCCAGTACTTC CASPPAFGETQYF
TRBD1 TRBJ2-3 TRBV5-6 - TGTGCCAGCAGCTCGGACGGACAGGGGATTAATACGCAGTATTTT CASSSDGQGINTQYF
- TRBJ2-1 TRBV7-8 - TGTGCCAGCAGCTTATACGGACCGTCCTACAATGAGCAGTTCTTC CASSLYGPSYNEQFF
- TRBJ2-3 TRBV19 many TGTGCCAGTAGTATGACTAGGAGCAGAACAGATACGCAGTATTTT CASSMTRSRTDTQYF
- TRBJ2-2 TRBV11-2 - TGTGCCAGCAGCTTACCCAACACCGGGGAGCTGTTTTTT CASSLPNTGELFF